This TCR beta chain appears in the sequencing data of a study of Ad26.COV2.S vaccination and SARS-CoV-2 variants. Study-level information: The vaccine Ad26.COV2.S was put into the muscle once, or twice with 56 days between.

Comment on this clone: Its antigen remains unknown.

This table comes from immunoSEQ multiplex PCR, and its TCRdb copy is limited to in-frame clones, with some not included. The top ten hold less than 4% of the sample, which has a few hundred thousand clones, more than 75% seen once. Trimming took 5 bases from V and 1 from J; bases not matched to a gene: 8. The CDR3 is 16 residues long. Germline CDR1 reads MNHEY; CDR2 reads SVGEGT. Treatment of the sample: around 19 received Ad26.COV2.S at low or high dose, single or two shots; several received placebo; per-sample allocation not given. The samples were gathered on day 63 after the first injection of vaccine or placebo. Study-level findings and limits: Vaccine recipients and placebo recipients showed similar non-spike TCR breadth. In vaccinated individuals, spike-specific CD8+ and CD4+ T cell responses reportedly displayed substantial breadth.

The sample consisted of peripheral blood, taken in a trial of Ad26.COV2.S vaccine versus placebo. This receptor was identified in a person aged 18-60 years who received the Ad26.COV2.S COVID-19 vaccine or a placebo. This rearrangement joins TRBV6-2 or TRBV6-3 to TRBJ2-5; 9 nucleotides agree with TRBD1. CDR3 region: CASSPGQGTLQETQYF. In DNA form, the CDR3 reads TGTGCCAGCAGTCCGGGACAGGGAACACTCCAAGAGACCCAGTACTTC.